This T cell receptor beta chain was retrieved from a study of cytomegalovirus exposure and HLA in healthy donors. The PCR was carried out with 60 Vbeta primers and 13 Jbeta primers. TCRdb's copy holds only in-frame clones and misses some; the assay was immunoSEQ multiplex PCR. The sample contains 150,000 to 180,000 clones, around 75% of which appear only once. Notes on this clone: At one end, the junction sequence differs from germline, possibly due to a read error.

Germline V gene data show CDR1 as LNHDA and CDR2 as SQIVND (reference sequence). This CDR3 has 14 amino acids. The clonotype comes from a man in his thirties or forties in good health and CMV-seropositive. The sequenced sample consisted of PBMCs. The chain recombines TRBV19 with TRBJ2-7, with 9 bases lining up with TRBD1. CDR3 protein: CASSTGTGSYGQYF. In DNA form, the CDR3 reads TGTGCCAGTAGTACCGGGACAGGGTCCTACGGGCAGTACTTC.